This TCR beta chain was found in a study of T cell responses to AZD1222 COVID-19 vaccine. At the level of the study: Second-dose intervals near 4 or 12 weeks were combined. Findings and limits, study-wide: Two AZD1222 doses significantly raised spike-specific TCR breadth and depth over controls. Clonal diversity may have been underestimated, and the donors were mostly white British, with more females than males. Reports say nearly half of spike-specific TCRs go after unmutated variant regions.

There are 15 residues in the CDR3. The V end was cut by 3 bases, the J end by 2 bases, with 13 bases between. The germline V gene encodes CDR1 ENHRY and CDR2 SYGVKD. The table came from immunoSEQ multiplex PCR; TCRdb's copy has only in-frame clones and leaves some out. The data hold approximately 79,000 clones, with about 88% observed a single time. About this clone itself: The antigen is not known.

The sequences come from peripheral blood, collected on day 0 of AZD1222 vaccination. The TCR comes from an adult in good health. The V gene is TRBV10-3, the J gene TRBJ1-2; unclear D gene. This CDR3 is CAISENIWENYGYTF. The CDR3 bases are TGTGCCATCAGTGAAAATATTTGGGAGAACTATGGCTACACCTTC.